Below, 21 T cell receptor beta chains from the same sample are listed, as sequenced in a study of T cell responses to AZD1222 COVID-19 vaccine. The repertoire was sequenced with immunoSEQ multiplex PCR; TCRdb's copy has only in-frame clones and lacks some. The profile covers under 70,000 clones, with about 85% appearing a single time and approximately 21% taken by the ten largest. Sequencing used peripheral blood, obtained on day 0 of AZD1222 vaccination. Receptors were obtained from an adult in good health.

The J gene is TRBJ1-4, the V gene TRBV11-2, with 10 bases identical to TRBD1. V was pared by 4 bases and J by 1 base, with 3 bases of the junction left unmatched. Germline V gives CDR1 SGHAT, CDR2 FQNNGV. CDR3 size: 16 residues. CDR3 in DNA: TGTGCCAGCAGCTCGGGACAGGGGAAAACTAATGAAAAACTGTTTTTT. It is translated as CASSSGQGKTNEKLFF.

The genes are TRBV14 and TRBJ2-7; D not certain. Trimming shortened V by 1 base and J by 0 bases, and 10 bases separated the two germline ends. This CDR3 is built from 15 residues. The germline gives CDR1 SGHDN, CDR2 FVKESK. CDR3 in DNA: TGTGCCAGCAGCCAAGTATACGGGTTCTCCTACGAGCAGTACTTC. It translates to CASSQVYGFSYEQYF.

The J gene is TRBJ1-5, the V gene TRBV4-3; possible D gene TRBD1, 5 bases. The CDR3 is 15 residues long. The germline V gene encodes CDR1 LGHNA and CDR2 YSLEER. Trimming took off 4 bases at V and 0 bases at J, with 10 bases between the two ends. CDR3 sequence reads: CASSPGQYSNQPQHF. Written as DNA, the CDR3 is TGCGCCAGCAGCCCGGGGCAGTATAGCAATCAGCCCCAGCATTTT.

CDR3 DNA sequence: TGTGCCAGCAGTGACTCGGGGGTAGGGGACACCGGGGAGCTGTTTTTT. Amino acids: CASSDSGVGDTGELFF. J is TRBJ2-2 and V is TRBV6-4; D is tentatively TRBD1 or TRBD2 (5 bases each). Germline V gene data show CDR1 as MRHNA and CDR2 as SNTAGT. Trimming cost V 0 bases and J 3 bases, with 11 bases left between them. CDR3 size: 16 residues.

The CDR3 loop is CASSSGRGYGYTF. The CDR3 DNA follows: TGTGCCAGCAGTTCGGGCAGGGGGTATGGCTACACCTTC. The gene calls are TRBV28 and TRBJ1-2; 7 positions match TRBD1. Germline V gene sequence: CDR1 MDHEN, CDR2 SYDVKM. The CDR3 totals 13 residues. V gave up 4 bases and J gave up 5 bases; unmatched junction bases: 4.

J is TRBJ2-2 and V is TRBV2; 13 bases agree with TRBD2. The germline V gene encodes CDR1 SNHLY and CDR2 FYNNEI. This CDR3 is built from 17 residues. V gave up 5 bases and J gave up 5 bases; unmatched junction bases: 8. The CDR3 protein is CASSLGLAGPRTGELFF. The CDR3 region has the DNA TGTGCCAGCAGTTTGGGACTAGCGGGGCCAAGAACCGGGGAGCTGTTTTTT.

The chain employs TRBV6-1 and TRBJ2-7; no reliable D call. Germline CDR1 is MNHNS and CDR2 is SASEGT. This CDR3 comprises 14 residues. V lost 0 bases and J lost 5, with 11 bases in between. The CDR3: CASSEARLLNEQYF. CDR3 DNA sequence: TGTGCCAGCAGTGAAGCTCGTCTTCTGAACGAGCAGTACTTC.

The chain uses TRBV27 and TRBJ2-5, with D perhaps TRBD1 (6 bases). Germline V gives CDR1 MNHEY, CDR2 SMNVEV (reference sequence). This CDR3 comprises 13 residues. Trimming left V 3 bases short and J 5 bases short, with 10 bases between. The CDR3, as DNA: TGTGCCAGCAGTTTGGGGACACCGGAGACCCAGTACTTC. This sequence encodes CASSLGTPETQYF.

The CDR3 reads CASRAGTGKNTGELFF. The CDR3 nucleotides read TGTGCCAGCAGGGCAGGGACAGGGAAGAACACCGGGGAGCTGTTTTTT. The chain carries TRBV28 and TRBJ2-2, with TRBD1 matching 9 bases. Trimming at V came to 6 bases and at J to 1 base, leaving 6 bases not matched to a gene. Germline V gene sequence: CDR1 MDHEN, CDR2 SYDVKM. The CDR3 is 16 amino acids.

The chain combines TRBV5-1 with TRBJ2-7; D unclear. Germline assignment: CDR1 SGHRS and CDR2 YFSETQ. The CDR3 consists of 17 residues. Between the trimmed V and J ends, which lost 1 base and 2 bases, there was a span of 19 bases. CDR3 nucleotide sequence: TGCGCCAGCAGCTTGATGACCCCTACCTTCGACACCTACGAGCAGTACTTC. This encodes CASSLMTPTFDTYEQYF.

The chain employs TRBV3-1 (or the pseudogene TRBV3-2) and TRBJ2-7, with TRBD1 as a possible D gene (5 bases). Trimming left V 4 bases short and J 5 bases short, with 12 bases between. This CDR3 comprises 13 residues. The germline CDR1 and CDR2 sequences are LGHDT and YNNKEL (reference sequence). CDR3 in amino acids: CASSPGQGHEQYF. The CDR3 coding sequence is TGTGCCAGCAGCCCCGGGCAGGGCCACGAGCAGTACTTC.

This clone came up a few times. This chain joins TRBV6-5 and TRBJ1-3; D might be TRBD1 (5 bases). V was cut by 4 bases and J by 3 bases, with 13 bases left in between. The CDR3 is 15 residues long. The V gene's germline CDR1 is MNHEY and CDR2 SVGAGI. CDR3 DNA: TGTGCCAGCAGTTTGGGCAGGGATCTTGGAAACACCATATATTTT. It encodes CASSLGRDLGNTIYF.

This sequence joins TRBV5-1 and TRBJ2-1; D is unclear. In germline, CDR1 is SGHRS, CDR2 YFSETQ. The V gene lost 2 bases and the J gene lost 5 bases, with 8 bases spanning the gap. There are 13 residues in the CDR3. This CDR3 is CASSFNSHNEQFF. The CDR3 nucleotides are TGCGCCAGCAGCTTTAACAGTCACAATGAGCAGTTCTTC.

The chain has TRBV6-2 or TRBV6-3 and TRBJ1-5, with D possibly TRBD1 on 5 matching bases. The germline V gene has CDR1 MNHEY and CDR2 SVGEGT. Between the trimmed V and J ends, which lost 5 bases and 2 bases, there was a span of 10 bases. This CDR3 contains 14 residues. Here the CDR3 DNA reads TGTGCCAGCAGTCGGCAAGGGGGCAATCAGCCCCAGCATTTT. This sequence encodes CASSRQGGNQPQHF.

The sample holds one count of this clone. This chain connects TRBV7-8 to TRBJ2-7; D may match TRBD1 or TRBD2 (6 bases each). Germline V gives CDR1 SGHVS, CDR2 FQNEAQ. Trimming stripped 5 bases from V and 2 bases from J, with 13 bases between. The CDR3 sequence is 14 residues long. CDR3 in DNA: TGTGCCAGCAGCCTAGGGGGGAGGACCTACGAGCAGTACTTC. It specifies CASSLGGRTYEQYF.

This sequence joins TRBV6-2 or TRBV6-3 and TRBJ2-3; TRBD2 is a possible D gene (5 bases). The CDR3 contains 16 residues. The ends were cut back, 0 bases at V and 3 bases at J, with 13 bases in the middle. Germline V CDR1 and CDR2: MNHEY, SVGEGT. The CDR3 nucleotides are TGTGCCAGCAGTTACTCGAGAGGGTCTCGTACAGATACGCAGTATTTT. Its protein product is CASSYSRGSRTDTQYF.

This chain connects TRBV7-2 to TRBJ1-2; D unclear. The germline V gene encodes CDR1 SGHTA and CDR2 FQGNSA. The CDR3 is made up of 13 amino acids. Trimming cost V 2 bases and J 4 bases, with 8 bases left between them. The CDR3 protein is CASSLHQLYGYTF. For the CDR3, the DNA is TGTGCCAGCAGCTTACACCAGCTCTATGGCTACACCTTC.

The chain employs TRBV27 and TRBJ2-7, with D tentatively TRBD1 (6 bases). Trimming took 8 bases from V and 3 from J, leaving 17 bases between them. CDR3 length: 14 amino acids. Per germline, CDR1 MNHEY and CDR2 SMNVEV (reference sequence). The DNA of the CDR3 is TGTGCCAGCGCCAGGGCCCAGGGGTTCTACGAGCAGTACTTC. This codes for CASARAQGFYEQYF.

The chain carries TRBV28 and TRBJ1-2; maybe TRBD1 (6 bases). Deletions cut 8 bases from V and 4 bases from J, with 11 bases between. The CDR3 runs 12 residues. Germline-derived CDR1 and CDR2 are MDHEN and SYDVKM. The chain's CDR3 is CASSDRLYGYTF. Here the CDR3 DNA reads TGTGCCAGCTCTGACAGGCTCTATGGCTACACCTTC.

J is TRBJ1-2 and V is TRBV13; no definite D call. This CDR3 spans 14 amino acids. V was cut by 2 bases and J by 0 bases, with 7 bases left in between. Per germline, CDR1 PRHDT and CDR2 FYEKMQ (reference sequence). CDR3 nucleotide sequence: TGTGCCAGCAGCTTATCAGGAACTAACTATGGCTACACCTTC. Translated, it gives CASSLSGTNYGYTF. The whole variable domain, remainder taken from reference TRBV13 and TRBJ1-2, is AAGVIQSPRHLIKEKRETATLKCYPIPRHDTVYWYQQGPGQDPQFLISFYEKMQSDKGSIPDRFSAQQFSDYHSELNMSSLELGDSALYFCASSLSGTNYGYTFGSGTRLTVV.

As to this clone: Other DNA variants within this sample encode the same CDR3. The gene calls are TRBV12-3 or TRBV12-4 and TRBJ1-1, with D unresolved. Trimming took off 1 base at V and 3 bases at J, with 3 bases between the two ends. This CDR3 is 12 amino acids long. The CDR3 DNA follows: TGTGCCAGCAGTTTAGGGTACACTGAAGCTTTCTTT. This gives the protein CASSLGYTEAFF.